This T cell receptor (beta chain) was sequenced in a study of shared clonotypes between healthy human individuals. Generated by immunoSEQ multiplex PCR, the TCRdb table keeps only in-frame clones and is missing some. The sample holds 1.6 million or so clones, about 98.5% seen once. Germline assignment: CDR1 SGHVS and CDR2 FQNEAQ. This CDR3 has 17 amino acids. J lost 3 bases, V lost 2 bases, and 8 bases had no gene match. The sample consisted of naive CD4+ T cells sorted from blood. As for subset: CD45RA+ positively selected. The chain joins TRBV7-8 to TRBJ2-3, with 10 positions matching TRBD2. The TCR comes from a man younger than 45 in good health. This CDR3 is CASSLRPSGSVTDTQYF. The CDR3, as DNA: TGTGCCAGCAGCTTACGGCCTAGCGGGAGCGTGACAGATACGCAGTATTTT.